Below, one T cell receptor (beta chain) is given with its context. This clonotype came up many times. Its antigen is not yet known. No base-level quality is on record; no much larger clone is a single base apart. Per the publication, the time point label means: after trial treatment. What this sample's treatment or condition label stands for: LDRT plus nivolumab, ipilimumab, low-dose cyclophosphamide and aspirin (RACIN trial). Donors were enrolled in RACIN, a single-arm phase I dose-escalation trial in which nivolumab, ipilimumab, aspirin, low-dose cyclophosphamide and low-dose radiotherapy were combined. Patients with advanced, TIL-negative solid tumors were considered eligible. Sequencing relied on an Illumina HiSeq 2500. First-strand cDNA was synthesized with Superscript III and a set of TRAV- and TRBV-specific primers, covering both TCRalpha and TCRbeta chains. TCRs were amplified with Phusion for around 20 PCR cycles using a constant-region primer together with the adapter attached to the V primers. Isolated mRNA was amplified with the MessageAmp II aRNA Amplification Kit, using an approximately 17-hour in vitro transcription at 37°C. The Dynabeads mRNA DIRECT Purification Kit was used to isolate the mRNA for TCR sequencing. Indexed Illumina adapters were added in a second Phusion PCR of 20 to 30 cycles, after which AMPure XP beads were used to purify the products. Per the source publication's procedure: Custom Perl scripts were used to pool TCR sequences that encoded the same protein, to remove out-of-frame sequences, and to calculate the abundance of each clonotype. TCR sequences supported by only a single read were excluded from analysis. Among the metrics used to describe the repertoires were Shannon entropy, Gini index, clonality, richness, and the frequency of TCRs shared between repertoires. TCRdb applied fastp at Q25 and MiXCR to the public reads, then kept only in-frame beta chains. Merged by CDR3 protein, the rows form single entries marked with the most common genes and DNA. TCRdb's processing, not the authors', yielded these V and J calls. The sample has just over 90,000 distinct CDR3 sequences on record, 20% to 25% of them singletons. The ten largest clones represent around 13% of the sample.

This record comes from a study of low-dose radiotherapy and immunotherapy resistance in tumors (dated by TCRdb to 2022 to 2024). About the full investigation: Patients in Cohort 1 were given 0.5 Gy per fraction every 2 weeks, and the prescribed total PTV dose was 6.5 Gy. The trial did not randomize participants into treatment groups. Eight patients were included in the translational analysis, namely three from the first dose cohort plus the first five from the second dose cohort. For Cohort 2, the dose was 1 Gy per fraction given every two weeks, adding up to 13 Gy in total across 26 weeks. Aspirin 300 mg was taken orally once daily by patients for four cycles, starting on cycle 1 day 1. Cyclophosphamide 200 mg/m2 was given intravenously every two weeks, one day before each radiation and immunotherapy administration. Nivolumab was administered intravenously as a 240 mg flat dose every two weeks, and ipilimumab was administered intravenously at 1 mg/kg every six weeks.

Clipping removes 4 bases from V and 2 bases from J, with 7 as the unmatched junction base count. For CDR1 and CDR2, the germline V gene lists SGHDT and YYEEEE. From cysteine to phenylalanine, the CDR3 is 15 amino acids long. Only CDR3 DNA is held: 45 bases, read in frame from base 1. The source of this sequence is a female donor with ovarian cancer. The sequenced sample was PBMCs, obtained after low-dose radiotherapy plus immunotherapy. The chain is made from TRBV5-6 and TRBJ2-3; TRBD2 aligns with 7 central bases. The nucleotides read TGTGCCAGCAGCGGGCTAGCGGAGAACACAGATACGCAGTATTTT. Its product reads: CASSGLAENTDTQYF.